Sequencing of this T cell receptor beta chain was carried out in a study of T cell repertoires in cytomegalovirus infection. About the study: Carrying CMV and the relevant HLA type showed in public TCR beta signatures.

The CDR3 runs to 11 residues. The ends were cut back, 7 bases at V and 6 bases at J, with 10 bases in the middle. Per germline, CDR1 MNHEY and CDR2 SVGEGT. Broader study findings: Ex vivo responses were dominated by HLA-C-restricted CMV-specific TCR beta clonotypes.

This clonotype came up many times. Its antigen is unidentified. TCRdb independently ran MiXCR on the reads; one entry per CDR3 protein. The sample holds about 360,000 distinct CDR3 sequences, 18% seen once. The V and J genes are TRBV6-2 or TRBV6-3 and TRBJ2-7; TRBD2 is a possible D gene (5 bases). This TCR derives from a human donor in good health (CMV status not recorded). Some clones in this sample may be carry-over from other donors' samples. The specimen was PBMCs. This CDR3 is CASTDGGEQYF. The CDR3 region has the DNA TGTGCCAGCACCGATGGAGGCGAGCAGTACTTC.